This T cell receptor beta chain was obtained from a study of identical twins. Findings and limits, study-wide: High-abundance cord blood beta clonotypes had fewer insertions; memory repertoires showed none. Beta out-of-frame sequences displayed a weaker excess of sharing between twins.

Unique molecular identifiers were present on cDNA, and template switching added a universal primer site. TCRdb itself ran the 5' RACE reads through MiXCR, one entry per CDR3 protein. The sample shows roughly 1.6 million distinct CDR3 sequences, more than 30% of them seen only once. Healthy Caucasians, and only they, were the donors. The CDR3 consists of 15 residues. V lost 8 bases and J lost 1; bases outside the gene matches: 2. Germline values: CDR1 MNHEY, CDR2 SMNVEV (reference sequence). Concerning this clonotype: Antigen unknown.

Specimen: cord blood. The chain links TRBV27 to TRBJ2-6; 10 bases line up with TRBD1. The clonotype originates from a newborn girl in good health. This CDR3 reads CASWTGGSGANVLTF. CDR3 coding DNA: TGTGCCAGCTGGACAGGGGGTTCTGGGGCCAACGTCCTGACTTTC.